The next 17 T cell receptor beta chains were all read from a single sample in a study of cytomegalovirus exposure and HLA in healthy donors. 13 Jbeta primers and 60 Vbeta primers were used for the PCR. The data were produced by immunoSEQ multiplex PCR, yet TCRdb's version contains in-frame clones alone and is incomplete. The sample has some 130,000 clones, around 78% seen once; the top ten hold approximately 1.8%. Sequencing input: PBMCs. These receptor sequences come from a female donor in good health and CMV-seropositive.

This chain links TRBV7-9 with TRBJ2-3; perhaps TRBD1 as D (6 bases). V lost 6 bases, J lost 2 bases, and 15 bases lay in between. Germline CDR1 and CDR2: SEHNR and FQNEAQ (reference sequence). The CDR3 covers 15 residues. The CDR3 nucleotides read TGTGCCAGCAGAGGACAGCCCGAATACACAGATACGCAGTATTTT. Amino acids: CASRGQPEYTDTQYF.

The chain uses TRBV5-1 and TRBJ1-3, with 7 positions matching TRBD1. CDR3 length: 16 residues. V shed 2 bases, J shed 0 bases, and the junction held 5 bases outside the gene matches. Looked up from germline, CDR1 is SGHRS and CDR2 is YFSETQ. For the CDR3, the DNA is TGCGCCAGCAGCTTAGAAGGGGGCGACTCTGGAAACACCATATATTTT. This gives the protein CASSLEGGDSGNTIYF.

The rearrangement joins TRBV11-2 to TRBJ1-6; D remains ambiguous. Germline V gene lookup returns CDR1 SGHAT and CDR2 FQNNGV. V lost 2 bases and J lost 9, with 11 bases in between. CDR3 size: 14 residues. CDR3 region: CASSLPLYGSPLHF. The CDR3, as DNA: TGTGCCAGCAGCTTACCTCTATATGGTTCACCCCTCCACTTT.

This chain links TRBV2 with TRBJ1-4, with 7 bases fitting TRBD1. This CDR3 spans 14 amino acids. Germline CDR1 reads SNHLY; CDR2 reads FYNNEI. With 4 bases clipped from V and 4 bases from J, the junction kept 3 bases outside the gene matches. CDR3 in DNA: TGTGCCAGCAGTGGGGGACAGTTTAATGAAAAACTGTTTTTT. Its translation: CASSGGQFNEKLFF.

This chain connects TRBV9 to TRBJ2-3; 9 bases are a match to TRBD2. J was trimmed by 1 base and V by 1 base; bases with no gene match: 4. The length of the CDR3 is 16 residues. CDR1 and CDR2 (germline): SGDLS, YYNGEE. The chain's CDR3 is CASSVQLAGGTDTQYF. The CDR3 DNA follows: TGTGCCAGCAGCGTACAGTTAGCGGGAGGCACAGATACGCAGTATTTT.

J is TRBJ1-2 and V is TRBV6-1; TRBD1 aligns across 8 bases. The junction had 4 bases not matched to a gene; V was cut back by 2 bases and J by 8 bases. The CDR3 is 13 amino acids. CDR1 MNHNS and CDR2 SASEGT come from the germline V gene. CDR3 bases: TGTGCCAGCAGTGAATATGACAGGGGAGGCTACACCTTC. It encodes CASSEYDRGGYTF.

The CDR3, as DNA: TGTGCCAGCAGCTTAGGGTCACAACAAGAGACCCAGTACTTC. Protein sequence: CASSLGSQQETQYF. J is TRBJ2-5 and V is TRBV7-9; unclear D gene. The CDR3 is 14 amino acids. Germline values: CDR1 SEHNR, CDR2 FQNEAQ (reference sequence). V dropped 1 base and J dropped 2 bases, with 8 bases sitting between them.

The chain is built from TRBV2 and TRBJ1-1; 7 nucleotides line up with TRBD1. The CDR3 has 12 residues. CDR1 and CDR2 from the germline V gene are SNHLY and FYNNEI. V shed 6 bases and J 10 bases; nucleotides not matched to a gene: 8. The CDR3, as DNA: TGTGCCAGCAGCGACACACAGGGGAGAGCTTTCTTT. It is translated as CASSDTQGRAFF.

This rearrangement joins TRBV28 to TRBJ1-4; the D gene is possibly TRBD1 (5 bases). The CDR3 has 16 residues. Germline V lookup: CDR1 MDHEN, CDR2 SYDVKM. The V and J ends lost 5 bases and 4 bases respectively, with 17 bases between them. This CDR3 is CASSRPRQGNNEKLFF. The CDR3 coding sequence is TGTGCCAGCAGTCGACCCCGGCAGGGTAATAATGAAAAACTGTTTTTT.

This chain joins TRBV11-2 and TRBJ1-6; D not certain. Trimming removed 5 bases from V and 8 bases from J, with 7 bases in between. This CDR3 has 12 amino acids. Germline V gene data show CDR1 as SGHAT and CDR2 as FQNNGV. CDR3 sequence (DNA): TGTGCCAGCAGCGTGGGAGATTCACCCCTCCACTTT. Protein product: CASSVGDSPLHF.

The chain is built from TRBV6-5 and TRBJ2-7, with 7 bases lining up with TRBD1. The CDR3 runs 15 residues. Germline V gene sequence: CDR1 MNHEY, CDR2 SVGAGI. J lost 4 bases, V lost 0 bases, and 6 bases had no gene match. As DNA, the CDR3 is TGTGCCAGCAGTTACTCGAGAGGGGGCCTTTACGAGCAGTACTTC. Its protein product is CASSYSRGGLYEQYF.

The CDR3 DNA reads TGTGCCATCAGTGAGACAGGGGCGACCCAGTACTTC. Its translation is CAISETGATQYF. V gene TRBV10-3 combines with J gene TRBJ2-5; TRBD1 matches 7 bases. CDR1 is ENHRY and CDR2 is SYGVKD in the germline V gene. J lost 7 bases, V lost 2 bases, and 1 base had no gene match. CDR3 length: 12 residues.

The chain joins TRBV5-1 to TRBJ2-1; TRBD1 matches at 8 bases. Germline V gene lookup returns CDR1 SGHRS and CDR2 YFSETQ. This CDR3 contains 15 residues. After removal of 3 bases from V and 6 bases from J, the junction contained 8 bases not matched to a gene. CDR3 amino acids: CASSYGQGRVNEQFF. In nucleotides, the CDR3 is TGCGCCAGCAGCTACGGACAGGGTAGGGTCAATGAGCAGTTCTTC.

The chain has TRBV9 and TRBJ2-5; unclear D gene. Germline values: CDR1 SGDLS, CDR2 YYNGEE. The V and J ends lost 0 bases and 1 base respectively, with 7 bases between them. The CDR3 contains 14 residues. The CDR3 sequence: CASSVGSIQETQYF. CDR3 coding DNA: TGTGCCAGCAGCGTAGGGTCTATCCAAGAGACCCAGTACTTC.

The chain couples TRBV9 to TRBJ2-5, with 8 bases matching TRBD2. Germline values: CDR1 SGDLS, CDR2 YYNGEE. V lost 1 base to trimming and J lost 5 bases; unmatched junction nucleotides: 7. The CDR3 is made up of 15 amino acids. For the CDR3, the DNA is TGTGCCAGCAGCGTAACAGCGGGGGAGTTTGAGACCCAGTACTTC. The encoded protein is CASSVTAGEFETQYF.

This clone was counted between two and nine times. The chain uses TRBV19 and TRBJ2-1; TRBD2 matches 12 bases. Trimming at V came to 5 bases and at J to 12 bases, leaving 11 bases not matched to a gene. Germline loops: CDR1 LNHDA, CDR2 SQIVND (reference sequence). The CDR3 loop spans 15 amino acids. The CDR3 DNA follows: TGTGCCAGTAGTCACGCCCGAACTAGCGGGGGGAGGCAGTTCTTC. Protein sequence: CASSHARTSGGRQFF.

This rearrangement joins TRBV5-1 to TRBJ2-6; weak D call: TRBD2 (6 bases). The CDR3 runs to 16 residues. V lost 0 bases, J lost 0 bases, and 7 bases lay in between. CDR1 is SGHRS, CDR2 YFSETQ, per germline. CDR3 loop: CASSLGGGSGANVLTF. The DNA of the CDR3 is TGCGCCAGCAGCTTGGGGGGAGGCTCTGGGGCCAACGTCCTGACTTTC. The whole variable domain, remainder taken from reference TRBV5-1 and TRBJ2-6, is KAGVTQTPRYLIKTRGQQVTLSCSPISGHRSVSWYQQTPGQGLQFLFEYFSETQRNKGNFPGRFSGRQFSNSRSEMNVSTLELGDSALYLCASSLGGGSGANVLTFGAGSRLTVL.